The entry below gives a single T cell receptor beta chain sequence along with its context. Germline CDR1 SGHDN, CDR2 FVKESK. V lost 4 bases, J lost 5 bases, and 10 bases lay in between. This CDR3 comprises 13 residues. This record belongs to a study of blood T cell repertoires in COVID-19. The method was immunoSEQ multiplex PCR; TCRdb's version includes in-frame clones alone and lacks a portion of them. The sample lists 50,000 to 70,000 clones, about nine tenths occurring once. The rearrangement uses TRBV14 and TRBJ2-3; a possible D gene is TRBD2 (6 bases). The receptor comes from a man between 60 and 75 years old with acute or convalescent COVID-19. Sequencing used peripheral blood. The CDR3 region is CASSPAGGDTQYF. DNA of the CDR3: TGTGCCAGCAGCCCAGCCGGGGGAGATACGCAGTATTTT.